This section outlines one T cell receptor (beta chain) sequence together with its context. Its specificity is not known. Distinct nucleotide sequences in the sample also encode this CDR3. The entry originates in a study of cytomegalovirus exposure and HLA in healthy donors. Study details: Earlier results showed roughly 120 million unique TCR beta sequences derived from approximately 180 million T cells. General observations from the study: It was about 180 TCR beta chains that were listed as cytomegalovirus-associated.

With 60 Vbeta and 13 Jbeta primers, the PCR was carried out. Sequencing was performed with immunoSEQ multiplex PCR; in TCRdb, only in-frame clones are kept and a portion is missing. The sample yields roughly 180,000 clones, approximately 77% seen once. V was pared by 0 bases and J by 2 bases, with 9 bases between. This CDR3 is built from 14 residues. The germline gives CDR1 SGHRS, CDR2 YFSETQ. When sampled, the donors appeared nominally healthy, though they likely had unrecorded immune exposures. The J gene is TRBJ2-7, the V gene TRBV5-1; perhaps TRBD2 as D (6 bases). Sequenced input: PBMCs. The receptor's source is a male donor in good health and CMV-seronegative. In DNA, the CDR3 is TGCGCCAGCAGCTTGGCCACGGGGGCCTACGAGCAGTACTTC. It codes for CASSLATGAYEQYF.